This TCR beta chain originates from a study of blood T cell repertoires in COVID-19. Profiling relied on immunoSEQ multiplex PCR, and the TCRdb table lists in-frame clones only, not all of them. The table has about 260,000 clones, about 80% seen once; the top ten hold 3.5% to 5%. A single count supports this clone. This CDR3 spans 15 amino acids. V lost 0 bases and J lost 4, with 12 bases in between. The germline V gene encodes CDR1 LGHNA and CDR2 YSLEER. This receptor was obtained from a young man with acute COVID-19. Sequenced sample: PBMCs or T cells enriched from blood (not recorded which). The V gene is TRBV4-3, the J gene TRBJ1-2; D is unresolved. The CDR3 DNA follows: TGCGCCAGCAGCCAAGAGCTCCTAGCGCGCTATGGCTACACCTTC. This sequence encodes CASSQELLARYGYTF.